A selection of T cell receptor beta chains follows, all from one sample in a study of blood T cell repertoires in COVID-19. TCRdb's table, derived via immunoSEQ multiplex PCR, lists solely in-frame clones and lacks some. The data show 110,000 or so clones, about 85% seen once. Sequencing was carried out using peripheral blood. The receptor set was obtained from a human donor in a cohort sampled during active COVID-19. Both conserved end residues are part of each CDR3. D genes are given only for firm matches. The size entry is marked missing in some rows and otherwise reads once, few, many or a size class.

v_gene: TRBV5-1
abundance: .
d_gene: TRBD1
j_gene: TRBJ2-7
len: 15
CDR3nt: TGCGCCAGCAGCTCCTTCAGGACAGGGAGCAACGAGCAGTACTTC
CDR3aa: CASSSFRTGSNEQYF

v_gene: TRBV4-3
abundance: .
d_gene: .
j_gene: TRBJ1-3
len: 15
CDR3nt: TGCGCCAGCAGCCAAGACCCCTCAGGAGGAAACACCATATATTTT
CDR3aa: CASSQDPSGGNTIYF

v_gene: TRBV6-2/TRBV6-3
abundance: .
d_gene: .
j_gene: TRBJ1-1
len: 13
CDR3nt: TGTGCCAGCAGTTACGAGGCTCGCACTGAAGCTTTCTTT
CDR3aa: CASSYEARTEAFF

v_gene: TRBV19
abundance: .
d_gene: .
j_gene: TRBJ2-7
len: 14
CDR3nt: TGTGCCAGTAGTATAAAGACAGGTTCCTACGAGCAGTACTTC
CDR3aa: CASSIKTGSYEQYF

v_gene: TRBV11-2
abundance: .
d_gene: TRBD1
j_gene: TRBJ1-2
len: 16
CDR3nt: TGTGCCAGCAGCTCCAGGACAGGAACCGTCCACTATGGCTACACCTTC
CDR3aa: CASSSRTGTVHYGYTF

v_gene: TRBV7-9
abundance: .
d_gene: .
j_gene: TRBJ1-2
len: 14
CDR3nt: TGTGCCAGCAGCCCGGACAGTTCTAACTATGGCTACACCTTC
CDR3aa: CASSPDSSNYGYTF

v_gene: TRBV5-4
abundance: .
d_gene: .
j_gene: TRBJ1-2
len: 17
CDR3nt: TGTGCCAGCAGCAAGGGACTTCAGCGAACCCAATTCTATGGCTACACCTTC
CDR3aa: CASSKGLQRTQFYGYTF

v_gene: TRBV6-1
abundance: once
d_gene: .
j_gene: TRBJ2-7
len: 14
CDR3nt: TGTGCCAGCAGTGAAATGATAGCATCCTACGAGCAGTACTTC
CDR3aa: CASSEMIASYEQYF

v_gene: TRBV15
abundance: once
d_gene: .
j_gene: TRBJ1-5
len: 14
CDR3nt: TGTGCCACCAGCCGCGGTCGGGTCACTCAGCCCCAGCATTTT
CDR3aa: CATSRGRVTQPQHF

v_gene: TRBV11-3
abundance: .
d_gene: TRBD1
j_gene: TRBJ1-1
len: 15
CDR3nt: TGTGCCAGCAGCCCTACAGGGGGCAAGTATACTGAAGCTTTCTTT
CDR3aa: CASSPTGGKYTEAFF

v_gene: TRBV5-8
abundance: .
d_gene: .
j_gene: TRBJ2-6
len: 16
CDR3nt: TGTGCCAGCAGCTCAAAGGGACACTCTGGGGCCAACGTCCTGACTTTC
CDR3aa: CASSSKGHSGANVLTF

v_gene: TRBV5-6
abundance: .
d_gene: TRBD1
j_gene: TRBJ1-2
len: 13
CDR3nt: TGTGCCAGCAGCCCGGACAGGGTAGAAGGCTACACCTTC
CDR3aa: CASSPDRVEGYTF

v_gene: TRBV10-3
abundance: .
d_gene: TRBD1
j_gene: TRBJ2-1
len: 14
CDR3nt: TGTGCCATCAGAGGACAGGGAGAGGTCAATGAGCAGTTCTTC
CDR3aa: CAIRGQGEVNEQFF

v_gene: TRBV7-9
abundance: .
d_gene: TRBD2
j_gene: TRBJ2-3
len: 17
CDR3nt: TGTGCCAGCAGCCTACCCCCCAGCGGGGCCCGCACAGATACGCAGTATTTT
CDR3aa: CASSLPPSGARTDTQYF

v_gene: TRBV3-1/TRBV3-2
abundance: .
d_gene: TRBD1
j_gene: TRBJ1-1
len: 14
CDR3nt: TGTGCCAGCAGCCGGACAGGGTTGAACACTGAAGCTTTCTTT
CDR3aa: CASSRTGLNTEAFF

v_gene: TRBV28
abundance: few
d_gene: .
j_gene: TRBJ2-7
len: 14
CDR3nt: TGTGCCAGCAGCCCAAACAGGGCAATCTACGAGCAGTACTTC
CDR3aa: CASSPNRAIYEQYF

v_gene: TRBV11-2
abundance: .
d_gene: .
j_gene: TRBJ1-3
len: 16
CDR3nt: TGTGCCAGCAGCTTGAACTGGGGGCAGCTAGGAAACACCATATATTTT
CDR3aa: CASSLNWGQLGNTIYF

v_gene: TRBV11-2
abundance: .
d_gene: TRBD1
j_gene: TRBJ2-7
len: 15
CDR3nt: TGTGCCAGCAGCCTCTCTTGGACAGGGACATACGAGCAGTACTTC
CDR3aa: CASSLSWTGTYEQYF

v_gene: TRBV15
abundance: .
d_gene: TRBD1
j_gene: TRBJ2-5
len: 17
CDR3nt: TGTGCCACCAGCAATACCGGGACAGGGTTTCTGAAGGAGACCCAGTACTTC
CDR3aa: CATSNTGTGFLKETQYF

v_gene: TRBV7-3
abundance: .
d_gene: TRBD2
j_gene: TRBJ2-3
len: 15
CDR3nt: TGTGCCAGCAGCCCTCAGGGCGGGGGGTTGGATACGCAGTATTTT
CDR3aa: CASSPQGGGLDTQYF

v_gene: TRBV15
abundance: .
d_gene: TRBD1
j_gene: TRBJ2-2
len: 14
CDR3nt: TGTGCCACCAGCAGGACAGGGACGTCCGGGGAGCTGTTTTTT
CDR3aa: CATSRTGTSGELFF

v_gene: TRBV6-5
abundance: .
d_gene: .
j_gene: TRBJ1-6
len: 14
CDR3nt: TGTGCCACCACGACGAGGGGACTCAATTCACCCCTCCACTTT
CDR3aa: CATTTRGLNSPLHF

v_gene: TRBV3-1/TRBV3-2
abundance: .
d_gene: .
j_gene: TRBJ1-1
len: 14
CDR3nt: TGTGCCAGCAGCCAAGGAGGCCCCGGGACTGAAGCTTTCTTT
CDR3aa: CASSQGGPGTEAFF

v_gene: TRBV9
abundance: .
d_gene: .
j_gene: TRBJ1-1
len: 16
CDR3nt: TGTGCCAGCAGCGTAGGGAGGTTTGGGACTCCCACTGAAGCTTTCTTT
CDR3aa: CASSVGRFGTPTEAFF

v_gene: TRBV5-1
abundance: .
d_gene: TRBD1
j_gene: TRBJ2-7
len: 17
CDR3nt: TGCGCCAGCGCCACCAGCACAATCGGGACAGGGGCCTACGAGCAGTACTTC
CDR3aa: CASATSTIGTGAYEQYF

v_gene: TRBV15
abundance: once
d_gene: .
j_gene: TRBJ1-2
len: 16
CDR3nt: TGTGCCACCAGCAGAGATAGGGTCTCTGGCGGGTATGGCTACACCTTC
CDR3aa: CATSRDRVSGGYGYTF

v_gene: TRBV20-1
abundance: .
d_gene: .
j_gene: TRBJ1-2
len: 11
CDR3nt: TGCAGTGCTACAGGGGTTGGCGGCTACACCTTC
CDR3aa: CSATGVGGYTF

v_gene: TRBV6-6
abundance: .
d_gene: TRBD1
j_gene: TRBJ1-1
len: 19
CDR3nt: TGTGCCAGCACCTACTCGTCCCGGGACAGGGGCCGGAAGAACACTGAAGCTTTCTTT
CDR3aa: CASTYSSRDRGRKNTEAFF

v_gene: TRBV27
abundance: few
d_gene: TRBD1
j_gene: TRBJ1-1
len: 15
CDR3nt: TGTGCCAGCTCAACAGGGGGAGGGGTGAACACTGAAGCTTTCTTT
CDR3aa: CASSTGGGVNTEAFF

v_gene: TRBV11-2
abundance: .
d_gene: TRBD2
j_gene: TRBJ2-2
len: 15
CDR3nt: TGTGCCAGCAGCTTTGGCGGGGGGGTTACCGGGGAGCTGTTTTTT
CDR3aa: CASSFGGGVTGELFF

v_gene: TRBV9
abundance: .
d_gene: TRBD1
j_gene: TRBJ2-5
len: 15
CDR3nt: TGTGCCAGCAGCAGGACAGGGGGTCTTCAAGAGACCCAGTACTTC
CDR3aa: CASSRTGGLQETQYF